This T cell receptor beta chain was recorded in a study of blood T cell repertoires in COVID-19. Study-level background: Sites in the United States, Italy and Spain provided acute and convalescent COVID-19 samples. From T cells, B-cell-depleted T cells, or PBMCs came the material, which was cDNA or gDNA.

The repertoire was sequenced with immunoSEQ multiplex PCR; TCRdb's copy has only in-frame clones and lacks some. The sample consists of some 200,000 clones, 65% to 85% of them appearing once. The CDR3 totals 19 residues. V shed 4 bases and J 4 bases; nucleotides not matched to a gene: 11. Germline lookup yields CDR1 SGDLS and CDR2 YYNGEE. The rearrangement uses TRBV9 and TRBJ2-1, with 16 bases lining up with TRBD2. This TCR derives from a woman aged 25 to 39 who had recovered from COVID-19. Sequenced material: peripheral blood. CDR3 DNA sequence: TGTGCCAGCAGCCCGAGCGGGACTAGCGGGAGGGCCAGATACAATGAGCAGTTCTTC. Protein product: CASSPSGTSGRARYNEQFF.